This is a list of T cell receptor beta chains from one sample in a study of T cell changes during pregnancy in multiple sclerosis. Repertoires were generated with immunoSEQ multiplex PCR, while TCRdb's copy carries only in-frame clones and drops some. The profile covers around 130,000 clones, with approximately 93% appearing a single time and 6.2% taken by the ten largest. The specimen comprised peripheral blood, sampled before pregnancy. Source of these receptors: a female donor with multiple sclerosis, enrolled in a pregnancy study. CDR3s include the opening cysteine and the closing phenylalanine or tryptophan. The order of the fields is V gene, J gene, D gene, clone size, CDR3 protein, CDR3 DNA. The D gene is left open where the match is weak. The size of a clone is reported for some rows only, either as once, few or many, or as a class for expanded clones.

TRBV11-2	TRBJ2-7	TRBD2	NA	CASSPEAGGEQYF	TGTGCCAGCAGCCCCGAGGCGGGGGGCGAGCAGTACTTC
TRBV19	TRBJ1-4	NA	NA	CASSIDRREKLFF	TGTGCCAGTAGTATCGACAGGAGGGAAAAACTGTTTTTT
TRBV30	TRBJ2-6	TRBD1	NA	CAWSVLIHAPPGQGSGANVLTF	TGTGCCTGGAGTGTACTTATCCATGCCCCCCCGGGACAGGGGTCTGGGGCCAACGTCCTGACTTTC
TRBV5-1	TRBJ1-4	NA	few	CASSLGQGREKLFF	TGCGCCAGCAGCTTGGGGCAGGGAAGAGAAAAACTGTTTTTT
TRBV19	TRBJ2-1	TRBD1	NA	CASSPWTGEYNEQFF	TGTGCCAGTAGTCCTTGGACAGGGGAATACAATGAGCAGTTCTTC
TRBV5-4	TRBJ2-7	TRBD1	NA	CASSFTGAHEQYF	TGTGCCAGCAGCTTTACAGGGGCCCACGAGCAGTACTTC
TRBV4-1	TRBJ2-5	NA	NA	CASSPRDTPRETQYF	TGCGCCAGCAGCCCTCGGGACACCCCAAGAGAGACCCAGTACTTC
TRBV5-1	TRBJ2-1	NA	NA	CASSALSGDEQFF	TGCGCCAGCAGTGCATTATCCGGGGATGAGCAGTTCTTC
TRBV9	TRBJ2-3	NA	NA	CASSSPTSLKGLYF	TGTGCCAGCAGCTCCCCCACGTCACTGAAGGGGTTGTATTTT
TRBV19	TRBJ1-6	NA	NA	CASNEGLNSPLHF	TGTGCCAGTAACGAGGGCCTCAATTCACCCCTCCACTTT
TRBV27	TRBJ2-2	NA	NA	CASSLFGANTGELFF	TGTGCCAGCAGTTTGTTCGGTGCGAACACCGGGGAGCTGTTTTTT
TRBV29-1	TRBJ1-4	NA	NA	CSVQTQGGEKLFF	TGCAGCGTTCAGACACAGGGTGGTGAAAAACTGTTTTTT
TRBV19	TRBJ1-6	NA	NA	CASSARTANSPLHF	TGTGCCAGTAGTGCCCGGACAGCTAATTCACCCCTCCACTTT
TRBV11-2	TRBJ2-5	TRBD1	NA	CASSRGPQETQYF	TGTGCCAGCAGCAGGGGGCCGCAAGAGACCCAGTACTTC
TRBV12-2	TRBJ1-1	NA	NA	CASRFWTGGWKNTEAFF	TGTGCAAGTCGCTTTTGGACAGGAGGGTGGAAGAACACTGAAGCTTTCTTT
TRBV29-1	TRBJ1-2	NA	NA	CSVDRVDGYTF	TGCAGCGTTGACAGGGTTGATGGCTACACCTTC
TRBV27	TRBJ1-2	TRBD1	NA	CASSLSGQGYGYTF	TGTGCCAGCAGTTTATCCGGACAGGGGTATGGCTACACCTTC
TRBV19	TRBJ1-5	NA	NA	CASSIDPGGGYQPQHF	TGTGCCAGTAGTATAGATCCGGGGGGGGGCTATCAGCCCCAGCATTTT
TRBV5-4	TRBJ1-5	TRBD1	NA	CASSRDRDQPQHF	TGTGCCAGCAGCAGGGACAGGGATCAGCCCCAGCATTTT
TRBV9	TRBJ1-6	NA	NA	CASSPTPGDSPLHF	TGTGCCAGCAGCCCGACCCCCGGGGATTCACCCCTCCACTTT
TRBV5-1	TRBJ2-7	TRBD2	NA	CASSLGLAGGPYEQYF	TGCGCCAGCAGCCTAGGACTAGCGGGGGGGCCCTACGAGCAGTACTTC
TRBV11-2	TRBJ2-1	NA	NA	CASSLSARDFGGEQFF	TGTGCCAGCAGCTTATCTGCCCGGGACTTCGGGGGTGAGCAGTTCTTC
TRBV6-5	TRBJ1-2	TRBD1	NA	CASVGGGGRYGYTF	TGTGCCAGCGTCGGTGGAGGGGGCCGCTATGGCTACACCTTC
TRBV19	TRBJ2-1	NA	NA	CASSMPTGLYNEQFF	TGTGCCAGTAGTATGCCCACGGGACTGTACAATGAGCAGTTCTTC
TRBV12-5	TRBJ2-1	TRBD2	NA	CASGHSTSGSYNEQFF	TGTGCTAGTGGCCACTCGACTAGCGGTTCCTACAATGAGCAGTTCTTC
TRBV11-2	TRBJ2-7	NA	NA	CASSLTSGEPNEQYF	TGTGCCAGCAGCTTAACTAGTGGGGAACCAAACGAGCAGTACTTC
TRBV28	TRBJ1-1	TRBD1	NA	CASGWGQFNTEAFF	TGTGCCAGCGGATGGGGACAGTTTAACACTGAAGCTTTCTTT
TRBV10-1	TRBJ2-1	NA	once	CASSDFVEGEQFF	TGCGCCAGCAGTGACTTCGTGGAGGGTGAGCAGTTCTTC
TRBV2	TRBJ2-5	NA	NA	CASRGLPWGETQYF	TGTGCCAGCAGGGGACTCCCGTGGGGGGAGACCCAGTACTTC
TRBV5-6	TRBJ1-1	NA	NA	CASSPRGGRKSTEAFF	TGTGCCAGCAGCCCGCGCGGGGGGCGGAAGTCGACTGAAGCTTTCTTT
TRBV18	TRBJ1-1	TRBD1	NA	CASSPSVGTGATEAFF	TGTGCCAGCTCACCGTCTGTCGGGACAGGGGCCACTGAAGCTTTCTTT
TRBV4-2	TRBJ2-3	TRBD2	once	CASSQEARGVQTDTQYF	TGTGCCAGCAGCCAAGAGGCGCGGGGGGTCCAGACAGATACGCAGTATTTT
TRBV9	TRBJ2-2	TRBD2	NA	CASSVVAGRNTGELFF	TGTGCCAGCAGCGTAGTAGCGGGACGTAACACCGGGGAGCTGTTTTTT
TRBV2	TRBJ2-1	TRBD2	NA	CASSATTSGRNEQFF	TGTGCCAGCAGTGCGACGACTAGCGGGAGAAACGAGCAGTTCTTC